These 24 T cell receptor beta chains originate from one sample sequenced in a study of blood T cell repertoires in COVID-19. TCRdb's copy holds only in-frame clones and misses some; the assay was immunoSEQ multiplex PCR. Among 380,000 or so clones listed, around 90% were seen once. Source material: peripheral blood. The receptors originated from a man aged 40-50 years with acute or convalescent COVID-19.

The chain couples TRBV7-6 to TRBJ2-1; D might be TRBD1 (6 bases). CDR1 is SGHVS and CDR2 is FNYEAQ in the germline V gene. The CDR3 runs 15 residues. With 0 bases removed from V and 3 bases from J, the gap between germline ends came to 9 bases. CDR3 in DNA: TGTGCCAGCAGCTTAGCTGGGGGACACTACAATGAGCAGTTCTTC. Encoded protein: CASSLAGGHYNEQFF.

CDR3 DNA sequence: TGTGCCAGCAGCTTAGGAAGGACAGGGAAGGAAGAGACCCAGTACTTC. Its protein is CASSLGRTGKEETQYF. This chain joins TRBV7-2 and TRBJ2-5; 8 bases agree with TRBD1. The V gene's germline CDR1 is SGHTA and CDR2 FQGNSA. Trimming at V came to 1 base and at J to 3 bases, leaving 7 bases not matched to a gene. CDR3 length equals 16 residues.

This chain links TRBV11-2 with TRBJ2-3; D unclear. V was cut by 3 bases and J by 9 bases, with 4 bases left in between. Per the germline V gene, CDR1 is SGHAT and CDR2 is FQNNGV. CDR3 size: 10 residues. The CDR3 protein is CASSFPTQYF. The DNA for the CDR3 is TGTGCCAGCAGCTTCCCAACGCAGTATTTT. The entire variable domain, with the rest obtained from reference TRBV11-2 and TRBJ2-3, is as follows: EAGVAQSPRYKIIEKRQSVAFWCNPISGHATLYWYQQILGQGPKLLIQFQNNGVVDDSQLPKDRFSAERLKGVDSTLKIQPAKLEDSAVYLCASSFPTQYFGPGTRLTVL.

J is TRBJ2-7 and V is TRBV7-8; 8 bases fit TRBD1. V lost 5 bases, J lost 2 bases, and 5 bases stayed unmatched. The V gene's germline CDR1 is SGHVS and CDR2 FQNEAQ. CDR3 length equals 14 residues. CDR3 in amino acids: CASSPTGAAYEQYF. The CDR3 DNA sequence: TGTGCCAGCAGCCCGACAGGGGCGGCCTACGAGCAGTACTTC.

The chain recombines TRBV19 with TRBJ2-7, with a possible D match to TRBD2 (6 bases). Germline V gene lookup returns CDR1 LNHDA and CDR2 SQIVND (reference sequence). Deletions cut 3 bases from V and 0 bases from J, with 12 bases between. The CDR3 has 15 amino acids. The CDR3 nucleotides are TGTGCCAGTAGTATTGGGGGGACGAGCTCCTACGAGCAGTACTTC. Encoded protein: CASSIGGTSSYEQYF.

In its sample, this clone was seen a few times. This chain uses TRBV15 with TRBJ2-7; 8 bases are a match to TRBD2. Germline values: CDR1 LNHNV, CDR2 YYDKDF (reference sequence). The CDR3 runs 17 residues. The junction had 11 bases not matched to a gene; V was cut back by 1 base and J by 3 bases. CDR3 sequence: CATSRGAWREAFYEQYF. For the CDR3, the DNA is TGTGCCACCAGCAGAGGTGCTTGGCGGGAGGCTTTCTACGAGCAGTACTTC.

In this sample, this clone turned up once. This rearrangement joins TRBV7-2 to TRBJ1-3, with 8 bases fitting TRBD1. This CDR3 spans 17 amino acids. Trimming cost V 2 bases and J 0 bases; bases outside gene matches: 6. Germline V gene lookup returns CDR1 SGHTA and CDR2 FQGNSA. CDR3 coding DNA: TGTGCCAGCAGCTTAAAAGGGACAGGCCGCTCTGGAAACACCATATATTTT. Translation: CASSLKGTGRSGNTIYF.

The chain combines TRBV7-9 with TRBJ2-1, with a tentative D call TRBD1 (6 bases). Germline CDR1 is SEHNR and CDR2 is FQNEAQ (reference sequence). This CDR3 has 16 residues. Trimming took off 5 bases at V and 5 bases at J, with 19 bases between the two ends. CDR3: CASSLPTGKLHNEQFF. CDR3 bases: TGTGCCAGCAGCCTACCTACAGGGAAGCTCCACAATGAGCAGTTCTTC. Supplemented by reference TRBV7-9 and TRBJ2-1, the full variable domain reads DTGVSQNPRHKITKRGQNVTFRCDPISEHNRLYWYRQTLGQGPEFLTYFQNEAQLEKSRLLSDRFSAERPKGSFSTLEIQRTEQGDSAMYLCASSLPTGKLHNEQFFGPGTRLTVL.

The CDR3 protein is CARGLNKQGRCYGYTF. For the CDR3, the DNA is TGTGCCAGAGGCCTAAATAAACAGGGGCGCTGCTATGGCTACACCTTC. V is TRBV5-3 and J is TRBJ1-2, with 7 bases matching TRBD1. TRBV5-3 is sorted into the ORF group, with uncertain function. This CDR3 comprises 16 residues. Trimming at V came to 7 bases and at J to 4 bases, leaving 16 bases not matched to a gene.

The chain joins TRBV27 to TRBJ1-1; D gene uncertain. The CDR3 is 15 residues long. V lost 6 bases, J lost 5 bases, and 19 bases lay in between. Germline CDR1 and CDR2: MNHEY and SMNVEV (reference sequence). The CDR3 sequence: CASRMGVAIGTEAFF. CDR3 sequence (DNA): TGTGCCAGCAGAATGGGAGTAGCAATTGGGACTGAAGCTTTCTTT.

Written as DNA, the CDR3 is TGTGCCAGCAGTGAGGCAGGGGCGAATAACTATGGCTACACCTTC. This encodes CASSEAGANNYGYTF. This rearrangement joins TRBV25-1 to TRBJ1-2; a weak D match, TRBD1 (6 bases). Trimming took off 3 bases at V and 1 base at J, with 12 bases between the two ends. This CDR3 has 15 amino acids. Germline V gene sequence: CDR1 MGHDK, CDR2 SYGVNS.

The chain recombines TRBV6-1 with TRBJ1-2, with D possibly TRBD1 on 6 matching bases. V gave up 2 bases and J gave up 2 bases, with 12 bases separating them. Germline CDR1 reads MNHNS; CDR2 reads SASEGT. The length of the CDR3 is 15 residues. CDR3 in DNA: TGTGCCAGCAGTGAATGGGGGGGGGCGAACTATGGCTACACCTTC. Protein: CASSEWGGANYGYTF.

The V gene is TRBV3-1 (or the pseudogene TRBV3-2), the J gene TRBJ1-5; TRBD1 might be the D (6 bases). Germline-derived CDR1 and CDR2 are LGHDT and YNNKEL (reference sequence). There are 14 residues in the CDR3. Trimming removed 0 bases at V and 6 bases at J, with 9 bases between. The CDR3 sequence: CASSQDLGGQPQHF. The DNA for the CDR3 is TGTGCCAGCAGCCAAGATTTAGGGGGTCAGCCCCAGCATTTT.

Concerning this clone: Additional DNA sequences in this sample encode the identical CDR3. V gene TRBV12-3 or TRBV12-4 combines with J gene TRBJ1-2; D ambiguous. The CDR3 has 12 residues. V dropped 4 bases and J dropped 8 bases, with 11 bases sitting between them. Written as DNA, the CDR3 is TGTGCCAGCAGTTATGGAGGAGGAGGCTACACCTTC. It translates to CASSYGGGGYTF.

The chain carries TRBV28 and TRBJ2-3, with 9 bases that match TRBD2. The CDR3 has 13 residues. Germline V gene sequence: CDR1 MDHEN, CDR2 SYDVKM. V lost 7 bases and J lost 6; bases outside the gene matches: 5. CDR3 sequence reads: CASIVAGEDTQYF. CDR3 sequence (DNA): TGTGCCAGCATAGTAGCGGGAGAGGATACGCAGTATTTT.

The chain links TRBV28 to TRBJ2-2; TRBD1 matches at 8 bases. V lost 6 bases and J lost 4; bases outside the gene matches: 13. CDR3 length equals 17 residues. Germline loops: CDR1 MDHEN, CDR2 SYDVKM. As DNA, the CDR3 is TGTGCCAGCAGCCCCTTTGGACAGGGTGGCGGCACCGGGGAGCTGTTTTTT. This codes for CASSPFGQGGGTGELFF.

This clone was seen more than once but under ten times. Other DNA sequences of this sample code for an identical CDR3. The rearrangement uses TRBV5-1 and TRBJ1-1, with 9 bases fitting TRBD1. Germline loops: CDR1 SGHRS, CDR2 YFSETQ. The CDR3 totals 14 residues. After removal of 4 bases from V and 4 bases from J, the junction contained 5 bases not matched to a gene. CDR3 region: CASSGGQGSTEAFF. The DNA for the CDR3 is TGCGCCAGCAGCGGTGGACAGGGGAGCACTGAAGCTTTCTTT.

CDR3 bases: TGTGCCAGCAGTTACAATAGAGCTCAGCCCCAGCATTTT. This translates into CASSYNRAQPQHF. The rearrangement joins TRBV6-6 to TRBJ1-5; unclear D gene. This CDR3 has 13 residues. V dropped 2 bases and J dropped 6 bases, with 8 bases sitting between them. CDR1 is MNHNY and CDR2 is SVGAGI in the germline V gene (reference sequence).

The CDR3, as DNA: TGTGCCAGCAGAGGGGATAATTCACCCCTCCACTTT. Amino acid sequence: CASRGDNSPLHF. J is TRBJ1-6 and V is TRBV7-9; TRBD1 is a possible D gene (5 bases). Germline loops: CDR1 SEHNR, CDR2 FQNEAQ (reference sequence). Trimming took off 6 bases at V and 5 bases at J, with 5 bases between the two ends. The CDR3 sequence is 12 residues long. Combining the CDR3 with reference TRBV7-9 and TRBJ1-6 gives the whole variable domain DTGVSQNPRHKITKRGQNVTFRCDPISEHNRLYWYRQTLGQGPEFLTYFQNEAQLEKSRLLSDRFSAERPKGSFSTLEIQRTEQGDSAMYLCASRGDNSPLHFGNGTRLTVT.

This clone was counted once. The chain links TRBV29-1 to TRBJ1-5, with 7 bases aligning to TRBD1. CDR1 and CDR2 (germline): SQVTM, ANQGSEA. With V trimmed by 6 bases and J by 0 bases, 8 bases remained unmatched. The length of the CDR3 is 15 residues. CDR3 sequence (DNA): TGCAGCGTGGCTTCCGGGACAGCTAGCAATCAGCCCCAGCATTTT. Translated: CSVASGTASNQPQHF.

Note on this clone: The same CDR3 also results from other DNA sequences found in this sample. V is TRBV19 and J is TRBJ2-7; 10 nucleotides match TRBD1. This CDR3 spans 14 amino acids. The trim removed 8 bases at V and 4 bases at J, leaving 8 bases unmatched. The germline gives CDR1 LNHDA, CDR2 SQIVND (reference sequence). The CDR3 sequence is CASSPGQGLYEQYF. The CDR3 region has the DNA TGTGCCAGTTCACCGGGACAGGGGTTATACGAGCAGTACTTC. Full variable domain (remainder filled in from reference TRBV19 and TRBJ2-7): DGGITQSPKYLFRKEGQNVTLSCEQNLNHDAMYWYRQDPGQGLRLIYYSQIVNDFQKGDIAEGYSVSREKKESFPLTVTSAQKNPTAFYLCASSPGQGLYEQYFGPGTRLTVT.

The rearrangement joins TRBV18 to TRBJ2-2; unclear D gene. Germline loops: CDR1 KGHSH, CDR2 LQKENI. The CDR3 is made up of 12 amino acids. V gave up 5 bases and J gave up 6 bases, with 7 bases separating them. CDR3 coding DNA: TGTGCCAGCTCAGCCACTTCCGGGGAGCTGTTTTTT. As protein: CASSATSGELFF.

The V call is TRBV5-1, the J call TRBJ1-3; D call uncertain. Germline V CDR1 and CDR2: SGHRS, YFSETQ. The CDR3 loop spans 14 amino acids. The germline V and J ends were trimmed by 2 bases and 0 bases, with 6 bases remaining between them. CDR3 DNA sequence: TGCGCCAGCAGCTTCACAGCCTCTGGAAACACCATATATTTT. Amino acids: CASSFTASGNTIYF.

The CDR3 reads CASSLKPTDTQYF. For the CDR3, the DNA is TGTGCCAGCAGCTTAAAGCCGACAGATACGCAGTATTTT. The chain is built from TRBV11-2 and TRBJ2-3; D not certain. V was clipped by 2 bases and J by 3 bases, with 6 bases between them. Germline V gene lookup returns CDR1 SGHAT and CDR2 FQNNGV. The CDR3 covers 13 residues.